This record covers a single T cell receptor (beta chain). As yet, its antigen is unknown. Different DNA sequences within this sample yield the same CDR3. The data were obtained in a study of regulatory and conventional T cells in RAG deficiency. Notes on the study in general: Shorter CDR3s in all patient subsets; >90% Treg-Tconv overlap in Omenn.

Trimming took 1 base from V and 13 from J; bases not matched to a gene: 16. Germline V gene data show CDR1 as SGHKS and CDR2 as YYEKEE (reference sequence). The CDR3 loop spans 17 amino acids. The sorted conventional CD4+ T cells were CD25-low and CD127-high, with genomic DNA sequenced. Assay: immunoSEQ multiplex PCR; the TCRdb copy retains only in-frame clones and omits some. The sample consists of approximately 28,000 clones, roughly 95% of them appearing once. The data also belong to a second study, concerning regulatory T cells. That work adds: Primers: 52 TRBV forward and 13 TRBJ reverse.

This chain uses TRBV5-5 with TRBJ1-6, with 8 positions matching TRBD1. The sample comprised CD25- CD4+ T cells sorted from blood. This receptor was identified in a human donor in good health. The DNA for the CDR3 is TGTGCCAGCAGCTTGAATACTAGGCAGGGGGCTTTGTCCCCCCTCCACTTT. The encoded protein is CASSLNTRQGALSPLHF. Together with reference TRBV5-5 and TRBJ1-6, the CDR3 gives the full variable domain: DAGVTQSPTHLIKTRGQQVTLRCSPISGHKSVSWYQQVLGQGPQFIFQYYEKEERGRGNFPDRFSARQFPNYSSELNVNALLLGDSALYLCASSLNTRQGALSPLHFGNGTRLTVT.